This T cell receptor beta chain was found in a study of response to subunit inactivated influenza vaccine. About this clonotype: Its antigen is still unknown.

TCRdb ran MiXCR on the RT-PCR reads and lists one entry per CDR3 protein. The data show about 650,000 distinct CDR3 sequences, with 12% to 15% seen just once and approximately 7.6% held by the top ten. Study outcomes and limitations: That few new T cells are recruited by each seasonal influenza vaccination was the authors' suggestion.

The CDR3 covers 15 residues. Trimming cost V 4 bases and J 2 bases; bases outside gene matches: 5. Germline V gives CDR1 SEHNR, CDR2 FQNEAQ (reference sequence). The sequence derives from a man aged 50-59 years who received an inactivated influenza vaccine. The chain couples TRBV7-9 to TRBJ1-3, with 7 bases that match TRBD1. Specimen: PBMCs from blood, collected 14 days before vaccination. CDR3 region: CASSSFDRAGNTIYF. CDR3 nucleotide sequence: TGTGCCAGCAGCTCCTTCGACAGGGCTGGAAACACCATATATTTT.